This is a list of T cell receptor beta chains from one sample in a study of long-term antiretroviral therapy in people with HIV. Measured with immunoSEQ multiplex PCR; TCRdb has only the in-frame clones, and not every one. The profile shows roughly 17,000 clones, 79% of them singletons. This specimen consisted of unsorted PBMCs, obtained 2.3 years after starting antiretroviral therapy. The receptors were gathered from a woman aged 40 to 50 with HIV. CDR3s include the opening cysteine and the closing phenylalanine or tryptophan. The order of the fields is V gene, clone size, J gene, D gene, CDR3 protein, CDR3 DNA. A D gene is named only where the DNA matches it firmly. The size field is filled for only some rows; it gives once, few, many or a size class.

TRBV5-1,-,TRBJ2-1,-,CASSPDSNSRYNEQFF,TGCGCCAGCAGCCCGGACTCAAACAGCCGCTACAATGAGCAGTTCTTC
TRBV11-2,-,TRBJ1-4,TRBD1,CASSRGDRKQEKLFF,TGTGCCAGCAGCCGTGGGGACAGGAAACAAGAAAAACTGTTTTTT
TRBV5-6,-,TRBJ2-2,-,CASSLNLGELFF,TGTGCCAGCAGCCTTAATTTAGGGGAGCTGTTTTTT
TRBV12-5,once,TRBJ2-2,-,CASGLNPGTTAGELFF,TGTGCTAGTGGTTTGAATCCCGGGACCACGGCCGGGGAGCTGTTTTTT
TRBV5-1,-,TRBJ2-1,TRBD1,CASSARTGVPSEQFF,TGCGCCAGCAGCGCCCGGACAGGGGTGCCCAGTGAGCAGTTCTTC
TRBV4-1,few,TRBJ2-7,TRBD2,CASSQVPAGVEQYF,TGCGCCAGCAGCCAAGTCCCAGCGGGAGTCGAGCAGTACTTC
TRBV7-6,-,TRBJ1-1,-,CASSLRLMNTEAFF,TGTGCCAGCAGCTTAAGGCTGATGAACACTGAAGCTTTCTTT
TRBV7-6,few,TRBJ2-7,TRBD2,CASSLASGGSYEQYF,TGTGCCAGCAGCCTCGCTAGCGGCGGGAGCTACGAGCAGTACTTC
TRBV2,once,TRBJ1-4,TRBD1,CASRRVGQGLAANEKLFF,TGTGCCAGCAGACGGGTCGGACAGGGTTTGGCGGCTAATGAAAAACTGTTTTTT
TRBV19,-,TRBJ1-5,-,CASSIGGEPQHF,TGTGCCAGTAGTATAGGCGGAGAGCCCCAGCATTTT
TRBV11-2,-,TRBJ1-2,-,CASSLFGVDGYTF,TGTGCCAGCAGCTTATTTGGGGTTGATGGCTACACCTTC
TRBV4-1,-,TRBJ2-7,TRBD2,CASSRTSGHEQYF,TGCGCCAGCAGCCGGACTAGTGGTCACGAGCAGTACTTC
TRBV6-5,-,TRBJ2-1,-,CASSYESRNNEQFF,TGTGCCAGCAGTTACGAGTCCAGGAACAATGAGCAGTTCTTC
TRBV7-8,-,TRBJ1-2,TRBD1,CASSPLRDRAHYGYTF,TGTGCCAGCAGCCCTTTGCGAGACAGGGCTCACTATGGCTACACCTTC
TRBV5-4,-,TRBJ2-5,-,CASSLGRGMLQETQYF,TGTGCCAGCAGCTTGGGGCGCGGGATGCTTCAAGAGACCCAGTACTTC
TRBV10-3,-,TRBJ1-1,-,CAISELTGKAFF,TGTGCCATCAGTGAGTTGACAGGAAAAGCTTTCTTT
TRBV6-6,-,TRBJ2-7,TRBD2,CASTPSGSYEQYF,TGTGCCAGCACACCTAGCGGGTCCTACGAGCAGTACTTC
TRBV7-9,-,TRBJ2-3,TRBD2,CASSQAGGAPDTQYF,TGTGCCAGCAGCCAGGCGGGAGGGGCCCCAGATACGCAGTATTTT
TRBV19,-,TRBJ2-1,-,CASSIGGAYYNEQFF,TGTGCCAGTAGTATAGGGGGGGCTTACTACAATGAGCAGTTCTTC
TRBV7-9,few,TRBJ1-1,-,CASSTLLLRTEAFF,TGTGCCAGCAGCACCCTACTGCTTAGGACTGAAGCTTTCTTT
TRBV7-9,-,TRBJ1-4,TRBD1,CASSSRQGAGEKLFF,TGTGCCAGCAGCTCGAGACAGGGGGCAGGTGAAAAACTGTTTTTT
TRBV6-5,-,TRBJ1-4,-,CASSYDFNEKLFF,TGTGCCAGCAGTTACGACTTTAATGAAAAACTGTTTTTT
TRBV2,-,TRBJ1-1,-,CATTGNSQGGNTEAFF,TGTGCCACCACCGGGAATTCCCAGGGCGGTAACACTGAAGCTTTCTTT
TRBV2,-,TRBJ2-6,TRBD1,CASNDRAGANVLTF,TGTGCCAGCAATGACAGGGCTGGGGCCAACGTCCTGACTTTC
TRBV11-3,-,TRBJ2-7,-,CASSLGGRDSYEQYF,TGTGCCAGCAGCTTAGGCGGCAGAGACTCCTACGAGCAGTACTTC
TRBV27,few,TRBJ1-6,-,CASSLMVSNSPLHF,TGTGCCAGCAGTTTAATGGTTTCCAATTCACCCCTCCACTTT
TRBV11-3,-,TRBJ2-1,-,CASSLGGENEQFF,TGTGCCAGCAGCTTAGGCGGAGAGAATGAGCAGTTCTTC
TRBV2,-,TRBJ2-3,-,CASSEGATQYF,TGTGCCAGCAGTGAGGGGGCTACGCAGTATTTT
TRBV5-6,few,TRBJ2-7,-,CASSSGPSGEQYF,TGTGCCAGCAGCTCCGGACCCTCAGGGGAGCAGTACTTC
TRBV7-8,-,TRBJ1-1,-,CASSLDRETEAFF,TGTGCCAGCAGCTTAGACAGGGAGACTGAAGCTTTCTTT
TRBV15,-,TRBJ2-5,TRBD1,CATSQGQEQETQYF,TGTGCCACCAGCCAGGGACAGGAACAAGAGACCCAGTACTTC
TRBV5-5,-,TRBJ1-5,-,CASSKGENSNQPQHF,TGTGCCAGCAGCAAAGGGGAGAATAGCAATCAGCCCCAGCATTTT
TRBV2,few,TRBJ1-3,-,CASSDAVPGGNTIYF,TGTGCCAGCAGCGATGCGGTCCCGGGGGGAAACACCATATATTTT
TRBV9,-,TRBJ1-1,-,CASSVDGQLNTEAFF,TGTGCCAGCAGCGTAGACGGGCAGCTGAACACTGAAGCTTTCTTT
TRBV7-6,-,TRBJ1-3,-,CASSPNRGGEGNTIYF,TGTGCCAGCAGCCCAAACCGCGGGGGAGAAGGAAACACCATATATTTT
TRBV20-1,-,TRBJ2-1,-,CSARVGNEQFF,TGCAGTGCTAGAGTGGGCAATGAGCAGTTCTTC
TRBV18,once,TRBJ2-4,TRBD2,CASSLMGGDKNIQYF,TGTGCCAGCTCCCTCATGGGGGGGGACAAAAACATTCAGTACTTC
TRBV19,once,TRBJ1-1,TRBD1,CASSIWGTGNTEAFF,TGTGCCAGTAGTATTTGGGGGACAGGTAACACTGAAGCTTTCTTT
TRBV4-3,-,TRBJ1-2,-,CASSPGIGTRTF,TGCGCCAGCAGCCCAGGGATCGGGACAAGGACCTTC
TRBV27,-,TRBJ1-2,-,CASSYRALHGYTF,TGTGCCAGCAGTTACAGGGCCCTCCATGGCTACACCTTC
TRBV7-6,-,TRBJ2-7,-,CASSFLGDEQYF,TGTGCCAGCAGCTTTCTGGGGGACGAGCAGTACTTC
TRBV6-5,few,TRBJ2-7,TRBD2,CASRLAGGSYEQYF,TGTGCCAGCCGACTAGCGGGGGGCTCCTACGAGCAGTACTTC
TRBV23-1,-,TRBJ2-4,TRBD1,CASSQSQEGAAKNIQYF,TGCGCCAGCAGTCAATCCCAAGAGGGGGCGGCCAAAAACATTCAGTACTTC
TRBV4-2,-,TRBJ2-2,TRBD1,CASSQVDRVNTGELFF,TGTGCCAGCAGCCAAGTTGACAGGGTGAACACCGGGGAGCTGTTTTTT
TRBV6-6,-,TRBJ1-1,-,CASAAGRRAFF,TGTGCCAGCGCCGCGGGGAGAAGAGCTTTCTTT
TRBV4-3,-,TRBJ2-7,-,CASSQGPGSSYEQYF,TGCGCCAGCAGCCAAGGCCCAGGGAGCTCCTACGAGCAGTACTTC
TRBV29-1,once,TRBJ2-5,TRBD1,CSVEDGTEQETQYF,TGCAGCGTTGAAGACGGGACAGAGCAAGAGACCCAGTACTTC
TRBV29-1,-,TRBJ2-5,-,CSVEPASLQETQYF,TGCAGCGTTGAACCAGCATCATTGCAAGAGACCCAGTACTTC
TRBV19,once,TRBJ1-5,-,CASSPRTASFQPQHF,TGTGCCAGTAGTCCCCGGACAGCTTCCTTTCAGCCCCAGCATTTT